One and the same sample provided the 14 T cell receptor beta chains below, sequenced in a study of glioma-infiltrating T cells (dated by TCRdb to the mid-2010s). Reads for this sample came from an Illumina MiSeq. The iRepertoire nested amplicon-rescue multiplex PCR (arm-PCR) platform was used to amplify TCR alpha and beta CDR3 regions from RNA. TCRdb took the public reads, trimmed them with fastp at Q25, ran MiXCR for clone calling and kept in-frame beta chains. Identical CDR3 proteins give one entry, which carries the most common genes and DNA. The sample includes about 410,000 distinct CDR3 sequences, with more than 35% observed a single time. Jointly, the top ten make up about 11% of the sample. Sequencing was carried out using glioma tissue, nonneoplastic brain tissue, or PBMCs (not recorded which). Receptors were obtained from a human donor with low-grade glioma or glioblastoma, undergoing nonglioma brain surgery, or in good health (not recorded which).

In regard to this clonotype: This could be a read error, since a much larger clone is one nucleotide away. This chain uses TRBV6-5 with TRBJ2-3; TRBD2 matches at 10 bases. The CDR3 is 14 amino acids. Per germline, CDR1 MNHEY and CDR2 SVGAGI. The CDR3 loop reads CAGTRTSGTDMQYF. The CDR3, as DNA: TGTGCCGGTACAAGGACTAGCGGCACAGATATGCAGTATTTT.

The chain uses TRBV29-1 and TRBJ2-5; D tentatively reads TRBD1 or TRBD2 (6 bases each). V was clipped by 6 bases and J by 4 bases, with 18 bases between them. Germline V gene data show CDR1 as SQVTM and CDR2 as ANQGSEA. The CDR3 covers 14 residues. The CDR3 spells CSVVGRRDTETQYF. DNA for the CDR3: TGCAGCGTCGTGGGACGGCGGGACACAGAGACCCAGTACTTC. The variable domain in full, with the rest retrieved from reference TRBV29-1 and TRBJ2-5, is SAVISQKPSRDICQRGTSLTIQCQVDSQVTMMFWYRQQPGQSLTLIATANQGSEATYESGFVIDKFPISRPNLTFSTLTVSNMSPEDSSIYLCSVVGRRDTETQYFGPGTRLLVL.

This clonotype was found many times. The rearrangement joins TRBV20-1 to TRBJ2-5, with D unclear. The V gene lost 5 bases and the J gene lost 5 bases, with 9 bases spanning the gap. The CDR3 extends over 11 amino acids. Germline assignment: CDR1 DFQATT and CDR2 SNEGSKA (reference sequence). DNA of the CDR3: TGCAGTGCTTTCCCACCCGAGACCCAGTACTTC. Translation: CSAFPPETQYF.

Remarks on this clonotype: Just one base apart from a much larger clone, this may be a read error. The J gene is TRBJ2-1, the V gene TRBV15; no definite D call. The CDR3 has 15 amino acids. Germline CDR1 reads LNHNV; CDR2 reads YYDKDF (reference sequence). The DNA of the CDR3 is TGTGCCACCAGCAGAGCCTTCACATATACCAATAAGCAGTTCTTC. It codes for CATSRAFTYTNKQFF.

The CDR3: CASSLADDYVGLAGNEQFF. In nucleotides, the CDR3 is TGTGCCAGCAGTTTAGCGGATGATTATGTGGGACTAGCGGGCAATGAGCAGTTCTTC. This chain links TRBV12-3 or TRBV12-4 with TRBJ2-1, with 12 bases aligning to TRBD2. The V gene end was trimmed by 0 bases and the J gene end by 6 bases; junction bases not matched to a gene: 12. CDR3 size: 19 residues.

The V call is TRBV12-5, the J call TRBJ2-1; a weak D match, TRBD1 (6 bases). V gave up 5 bases and J gave up 8 bases, with 22 bases separating them. The CDR3 has 16 residues. CDR1 and CDR2 from the germline V gene are LGHNT and FRNRAP. CDR3 in DNA: TGTGCTAGTGGTACTTCCGGGACACAGGTGGTCCATGAGCAGTTCTTC. It yields the protein CASGTSGTQVVHEQFF.

The chain couples TRBV20-1 to TRBJ2-7, with 13 bases identical to TRBD2. Germline CDR1 and CDR2: DFQATT and SNEGSKA (reference sequence). Unmatched junction bases numbered 10, after V lost 4 bases and J lost 4 bases. The CDR3 sequence is 16 residues long. The CDR3 region is CSAIVLGTSGTYEQYF. The CDR3, as DNA: TGCAGTGCTATCGTTCTCGGGACTAGCGGGACGTACGAGCAGTACTTC.

The rearrangement uses TRBV6-1 and TRBJ2-5, with 9 positions matching TRBD2. The CDR3 has 16 residues. After removal of 0 bases from V and 2 bases from J, the junction contained 4 bases not matched to a gene. The germline V gene has CDR1 MNHNS and CDR2 SASEGT. The CDR3 bases are TGTGCCAGCAGTGAAGCCCCGACTAGCGGACAAGAGACCCAGTACTTC. This gives the protein CASSEAPTSGQETQYF.

This clonotype appeared a few times. The CDR3: CASSQDGLGRETQYF. DNA of the CDR3: TGCGCCAGCAGCCAAGACGGGCTTGGACGGGAGACCCAGTACTTC. The chain recombines TRBV4-3 with TRBJ2-5; D uncertain. Trimming left V 0 bases short and J 5 bases short, with 13 bases between. Germline V gives CDR1 LGHNA, CDR2 YSLEER. The CDR3 has 15 amino acids.

Turning to this clonotype: A much larger clone lies one base from this, so it may be a read error. The chain employs TRBV28 and TRBJ1-4; weak D call: TRBD1 (6 bases). The CDR3 has 15 residues. Germline V CDR1 and CDR2: MDHEN, SYDVKM. Trimming stripped 6 bases from V and 6 bases from J, with 17 bases between. For the CDR3, the DNA is TGTGCCAGCAGGGGATCGGGCGCAGGGGATGAAAAACTGTTTTTT. This codes for CASRGSGAGDEKLFF.

V and J are TRBV4-2 and TRBJ2-3, with unresolved D. The CDR3 length is 16 residues. Germline assignment: CDR1 LGHNA and CDR2 YNFKEQ. The V end was cut by 4 bases, the J end by 0 bases, with 14 bases between. CDR3 DNA: TGTGCCAGCAGCCGAACCGGTAGCAGGAGCACAGATACGCAGTATTTT. Translated, it gives CASSRTGSRSTDTQYF.

This clonotype has more than one count but fewer than ten. This chain connects TRBV7-2 to TRBJ1-4, with 8 bases identical to TRBD1. Germline CDR1 SGHTA, CDR2 FQGNSA. CDR3 length: 15 amino acids. The junction had 10 bases not matched to a gene; V was cut back by 6 bases and J by 7 bases. CDR3 bases: TGTGCCAGCAGGGATTGGACAGGGCCTGGTGAAAAACTGTTTTTT. The encoded protein is CASRDWTGPGEKLFF. Together with reference TRBV7-2 and TRBJ1-4, the CDR3 gives the full variable domain: GAGVSQSPSNKVTEKGKDVELRCDPISGHTALYWYRQSLGQGLEFLIYFQGNSAPDKSGLPSDRFSAERTGGSVSTLTIQRTQQEDSAVYLCASRDWTGPGEKLFFGSGTQLSVL.

This clonotype was picked up a small number of times. V usage is TRBV20-1 and J usage is TRBJ1-4; 7 bases are shared with TRBD1. Germline-derived CDR1 and CDR2 are DFQATT and SNEGSKA (reference sequence). Trimming cost V 3 bases and J 0 bases; bases outside gene matches: 4. The CDR3 length is 15 residues. CDR3 in amino acids: CSASHRGSTNEKLFF. The CDR3 DNA reads as TGCAGTGCTAGCCACAGGGGCTCAACTAATGAAAAACTGTTTTTT.

The chain joins TRBV5-4 to TRBJ1-1; the match to TRBD1 covers 8 bases. J gave up 5 bases and V 4 bases, and 10 bases lay outside the gene matches. Germline V lookup: CDR1 SGHNT, CDR2 YYREEE (reference sequence). CDR3 length: 15 amino acids. The CDR3 here is CASSASTGAETEAFF. The CDR3 region has the DNA TGTGCCAGCAGCGCTTCGACAGGGGCCGAAACTGAAGCTTTCTTT.